This TCR beta chain comes out of a study of patients and donors after allogeneic stem cell transplantation. Notes on this clonotype: Being one base from a much bigger clone, this may be a read error.

V was pared by 4 bases and J by 1 base, with 11 bases between. The CDR3 contains 14 residues. Looked up from germline, CDR1 is SGHRS and CDR2 is YFSETQ. A single record per CDR3 protein comes from TCRdb applying MiXCR to the RT-PCR reads. This table has about 25,000 distinct CDR3 sequences, approximately 42% appearing once. Specimen: blood, either unsorted or a sorted T cell fraction (not recorded which). This sequence was found in a human donor who was either an allogeneic HSCT recipient or a stem cell or donor lymphocyte infusion donor (not recorded which). It is not recorded whose cells these are; they may come from a transplant donor. This rearrangement joins TRBV5-1 to TRBJ1-1, with D unresolved. CDR3 loop: CASSIFAGNTEAFF. The CDR3 DNA follows: TGCGCCAGCAGCATATTTGCAGGGAACACTGAAGCTTTCTTT.